These T cell receptor beta chains were read from a single sample in a study of regulatory T cells in long-lasting Graves disease. TCRdb called the multiplex PCR reads again in MiXCR, with one record for every CDR3 protein. Of some 600,000 distinct CDR3 sequences listed, around 16% are singletons. This sample also belongs to another study, concerning T cells in Graves' hyperthyroidism and ophthalmopathy.

Sequences were derived from peripheral blood mononuclear cells (PBMCs), sampled at new diagnosis, from a patient treated with antithyroid drugs. Receptors originate from a man between 18 and 29 years old with Graves disease. The CDR3 runs from the conserved cysteine through the conserved F or W. Fields, in order: J gene, V gene, D gene, clone size, CDR3 DNA, CDR3 protein. D genes are given only for firm matches. Clone size is shown for a subset of rows, as once, few, many or a class of expanded clone.

J gene: TRBJ1-1
V gene: TRBV18
D gene: TRBD1
clone size: few
CDR3 DNA: TGTGCCAGCTCACCACCGGACAGGGGGGGGGGGGCTGAAGCTTTCTTT
CDR3 protein: CASSPPDRGGGAEAFF

J gene: TRBJ2-3
V gene: TRBV6-2/TRBV6-3
D gene: -
clone size: few
CDR3 DNA: TGTGCCAGCAGTGAATCTAGGTGGGCTACGCAGTATTTT
CDR3 protein: CASSESRWATQYF

J gene: TRBJ2-3
V gene: TRBV3-1
D gene: TRBD2
clone size: -
CDR3 DNA: TGTGCCAGCAGTCCCCCAGGAGCGGGATTAGTTACAGATACGCAGTATTTT
CDR3 protein: CASSPPGAGLVTDTQYF

J gene: TRBJ1-5
V gene: TRBV2
D gene: TRBD1
clone size: many
CDR3 DNA: TGTGCCAGCAAACAGGGGTCCAATCAGCCCCAGCATTTT
CDR3 protein: CASKQGSNQPQHF

J gene: TRBJ2-1
V gene: TRBV2
D gene: -
clone size: many
CDR3 DNA: TGTGCCAGCAGTGATAGGTTGACCAACTACAATGAGCAGTTCTTC
CDR3 protein: CASSDRLTNYNEQFF

J gene: TRBJ2-5
V gene: TRBV3-1
D gene: -
clone size: once
CDR3 DNA: TGTGCCAGCAGCCAAGTCGACAGCCAAGAGACCCAGTACTTC
CDR3 protein: CASSQVDSQETQYF

J gene: TRBJ1-1
V gene: TRBV20-1
D gene: -
clone size: -
CDR3 DNA: TGCGAGAGGAGCGGTGAAGCTTTCTTT
CDR3 protein: CERSGEAFF

J gene: TRBJ2-7
V gene: TRBV6-2/TRBV6-3
D gene: TRBD1
clone size: many
CDR3 DNA: TGTGCCAGCAGTTACCGGGACAGGGGCACCTACGAGCAGTACTTC
CDR3 protein: CASSYRDRGTYEQYF

J gene: TRBJ1-5
V gene: TRBV30
D gene: -
clone size: many
CDR3 DNA: TGTGCCTGGAACCAGGGTTGGGGTCAGCCCCAGCATTTT
CDR3 protein: CAWNQGWGQPQHF

J gene: TRBJ2-7
V gene: TRBV6-1
D gene: TRBD1
clone size: -
CDR3 DNA: TGTGCCAGCAGCGAACGGACAGGGTCCACCTACGAGCAGTACTTC
CDR3 protein: CASSERTGSTYEQYF

J gene: TRBJ1-1
V gene: TRBV27
D gene: -
clone size: many
CDR3 DNA: TGTGCCAGCAGAGTCGGACAGATGAACACTGAAGCTTTCTTT
CDR3 protein: CASRVGQMNTEAFF

J gene: TRBJ2-3
V gene: TRBV10-3
D gene: TRBD1
clone size: many
CDR3 DNA: TGTGCCATCAGTGCGGTCCTTCGACAGGGGGCGAGTGCAGATACGCAGTATTTT
CDR3 protein: CAISAVLRQGASADTQYF

J gene: TRBJ2-2
V gene: TRBV6-2/TRBV6-3
D gene: -
clone size: few
CDR3 DNA: TGTGCCAGCAGTTACGACAAGTTCACCGGGGAGCTGTTTTTT
CDR3 protein: CASSYDKFTGELFF

J gene: TRBJ2-2
V gene: TRBV30
D gene: -
clone size: many
CDR3 DNA: TGTGCCTGGAGTGTATCTAGCTTAGGCGGGGAGCTGTTTTTT
CDR3 protein: CAWSVSSLGGELFF

J gene: TRBJ2-7
V gene: TRBV13
D gene: -
clone size: -
CDR3 DNA: TGTGCCAGCAGCTTAGGGGTGAGGGGCGACGAGCAGTACTTC
CDR3 protein: CASSLGVRGDEQYF

J gene: TRBJ2-7
V gene: TRBV19
D gene: -
clone size: few
CDR3 DNA: TGTGCCTCGTCTGCAGGGGCTGCCTACGAGCAGTACTTC
CDR3 protein: CASSAGAAYEQYF

J gene: TRBJ2-5
V gene: TRBV7-2
D gene: -
clone size: many
CDR3 DNA: TGTGCCAGCAGCCTGAACGCCGGAGCCGTACAAGAGACCCAGTACTTC
CDR3 protein: CASSLNAGAVQETQYF

J gene: TRBJ2-3
V gene: TRBV24-1
D gene: TRBD2
clone size: -
CDR3 DNA: TGTGCCACCAGTGATTTTTCCGGGACTATCACAGATACGCAGTATTTT
CDR3 protein: CATSDFSGTITDTQYF

J gene: TRBJ1-5
V gene: TRBV6-1
D gene: TRBD1
clone size: -
CDR3 DNA: TGTGCCAGCAGTCGGGACAGGGGCCGGAGCAATCAGCCCCAGCATTTT
CDR3 protein: CASSRDRGRSNQPQHF

J gene: TRBJ1-1
V gene: TRBV27
D gene: -
clone size: many
CDR3 DNA: TGTGCCAGCAGTTTAACCGACCCCTACACTGAAGCTTTCTTT
CDR3 protein: CASSLTDPYTEAFF

J gene: TRBJ2-7
V gene: TRBV7-6
D gene: -
clone size: few
CDR3 DNA: TGTGCCAGCAGCTTATCTCTGGTCCACGAGCAGTACTTC
CDR3 protein: CASSLSLVHEQYF

J gene: TRBJ2-3
V gene: TRBV12-3/TRBV12-4
D gene: -
clone size: few
CDR3 DNA: TGTGCCAGCAGTAGCACAGAGCGGATAGGCACAGATACGCAGTATTTT
CDR3 protein: CASSSTERIGTDTQYF

J gene: TRBJ1-2
V gene: TRBV28
D gene: TRBD1
clone size: many
CDR3 DNA: TGTGCCAGCAGTTTAGGTACAGGGGCCCTTCCTGGCTACACCTTC
CDR3 protein: CASSLGTGALPGYTF

J gene: TRBJ2-1
V gene: TRBV4-1
D gene: -
clone size: few
CDR3 DNA: TGCGCCAGCAGCCGCACGGTGGGCTCTTCCTACAATGAGCAGTTCTTC
CDR3 protein: CASSRTVGSSYNEQFF

J gene: TRBJ2-1
V gene: TRBV3-1
D gene: TRBD2
clone size: many
CDR3 DNA: TGTGCCAGCAGCCAGGCTAGCGGGCAGTACAATGAGCAGTTCTTC
CDR3 protein: CASSQASGQYNEQFF

J gene: TRBJ1-5
V gene: TRBV20-1
D gene: -
clone size: many
CDR3 DNA: TGCAGTGCTAGGGGTAGGCGGCAGCCCCAGCATTTT
CDR3 protein: CSARGRRQPQHF